These 17 T cell receptor beta chains came from one sample sequenced in a study of CD8 T cells in Susac syndrome. Reverse transcription of roughly 0.45 to 1 ug RNA used random hexamers. One entry per CDR3 protein, called by TCRdb with MiXCR from the immunoSEQ multiplex PCR reads. This sample has about 140,000 distinct CDR3 sequences, with 95% found just once. The sequenced sample was CD4+ T cells from PBMCs. All receptors come from a human donor with Susac syndrome.

This chain links TRBV2 with TRBJ1-5, with D possibly matching TRBD1 (6 bases). The CDR3 contains 13 residues. In germline, CDR1 is SNHLY, CDR2 FYNNEI. The ends were cut back, 5 bases at V and 7 bases at J, with 12 bases in the middle. In DNA form, the CDR3 reads TGTGCCAGCAGTACAAGACAGGACCAGCCCCAGCATTTT. Translating it yields CASSTRQDQPQHF.

CDR3 residues: CSARNPTSGSYEQYF. For the CDR3, the DNA is TGCAGTGCTCGAAACCCAACTAGCGGGTCTTACGAGCAGTACTTC. This chain joins TRBV20-1 and TRBJ2-7; 9 positions match TRBD2. From germline, CDR1 is DFQATT and CDR2 SNEGSKA (reference sequence). The CDR3 length is 15 residues. The junction had 12 bases not matched to a gene; V was cut back by 5 bases and J by 4 bases.

The rearrangement joins TRBV29-1 to TRBJ1-1, with 9 bases matching TRBD1. Losses at the gene ends were 7 bases for V and 5 bases for J; bases not matched to a gene: 8. Germline loops: CDR1 SQVTM, CDR2 ANQGSEA. This CDR3 comprises 13 residues. DNA of the CDR3: TGCAGCGCCTACACAGGGGGCTGGACTGAAGCTTTCTTT. Translating it yields CSAYTGGWTEAFF.

The chain is built from TRBV4-1 and TRBJ1-2; D gene unclear. The CDR3 spans 16 residues. The V end lost 3 bases, the J end lost 4 bases, and 18 bases lay between the germline ends. Germline CDR1 MGHRA, CDR2 YSYEKL. CDR3 coding DNA: TGCGCCAGCAGCCAGGGAGGACTGGGGTCGGGCTATGGCTACACCTTC. Amino acid sequence: CASSQGGLGSGYGYTF.

The rearrangement joins TRBV6-5 to TRBJ1-2; 7 nucleotides align to TRBD1. V shed 2 bases, J shed 9 bases, and the junction held 9 bases outside the gene matches. The length of the CDR3 is 14 residues. Germline assignment: CDR1 MNHEY and CDR2 SVGAGI. CDR3 amino acids: CASSYDRAGRSYTF. DNA for the CDR3: TGTGCCAGCAGTTACGACAGGGCCGGGCGGAGCTACACCTTC.

V gene TRBV3-1 combines with J gene TRBJ2-2; no clear D gene. CDR3 length: 16 amino acids. V lost 4 bases, J lost 5 bases, and 17 bases lay in between. Germline CDR1 reads LGHDT; CDR2 reads YNNKEL (reference sequence). Here the CDR3 reads CASSRLISIDTGELFF. The CDR3 DNA follows: TGTGCCAGCAGCCGCCTGATTAGCATTGATACCGGGGAGCTGTTTTTT.

The rearrangement links TRBV29-1 to TRBJ1-1; D is ambiguous. Germline loops: CDR1 SQVTM, CDR2 ANQGSEA. The V end was cut by 4 bases, the J end by 11 bases, with 14 bases between. The CDR3 totals 11 residues. The CDR3 reads CSVVGLREAFF. CDR3 nucleotide sequence: TGCAGCGTTGTAGGGCTGAGAGAGGCTTTCTTT. The whole variable domain, filled in from reference TRBV29-1 and TRBJ1-1, reads SAVISQKPSRDICQRGTSLTIQCQVDSQVTMMFWYRQQPGQSLTLIATANQGSEATYESGFVIDKFPISRPNLTFSTLTVSNMSPEDSSIYLCSVVGLREAFFGQGTRLTVV.

The chain links TRBV7-3 to TRBJ2-1; 14 nucleotides agree with TRBD2. The junction had 9 bases not matched to a gene; V was cut back by 1 base and J by 4 bases. CDR1 and CDR2 (germline): SGHTA, FQGTGA. The CDR3 totals 19 residues. As DNA, the CDR3 is TGTGCCAGCAGCTTAATGGGAGGGACTAGCGGGGGTGTATACAATGAGCAGTTCTTC. Amino acid sequence: CASSLMGGTSGGVYNEQFF.

The chain combines TRBV5-1 with TRBJ1-1; D not resolved. There are 14 residues in the CDR3. Deletions cut 4 bases from V and 2 bases from J, with 12 bases between. CDR1 is SGHRS and CDR2 is YFSETQ in the germline V gene. This CDR3 is CASSIDGGNTEAFF. For the CDR3, the DNA is TGCGCCAGCAGCATTGACGGTGGAAACACTGAAGCTTTCTTT.

The chain is built from TRBV4-3 and TRBJ2-1, with 9 positions matching TRBD1. With V trimmed by 0 bases and J by 5 bases, 5 bases remained unmatched. This CDR3 region has 16 residues. The germline V gene has CDR1 LGHNA and CDR2 YSLEER. CDR3 sequence (DNA): TGCGCCAGCAGCCAAGACCGGGACAGGGCCAACAATGAGCAGTTCTTC. It specifies CASSQDRDRANNEQFF.

The chain uses TRBV20-1 and TRBJ2-5; no reliable D call. Germline CDR1 DFQATT, CDR2 SNEGSKA (reference sequence). The CDR3 is 12 amino acids. V lost 6 bases, J lost 5 bases, and 13 bases lay in between. The CDR3 DNA follows: TGCAGTGCCAGAAAACCCGGGGAGACCCAGTACTTC. It is translated as CSARKPGETQYF.

The chain is built from TRBV20-1 and TRBJ2-3; 12 bases line up with TRBD2. The CDR3 loop spans 15 amino acids. Germline V gene sequence: CDR1 DFQATT, CDR2 SNEGSKA (reference sequence). With V trimmed by 5 bases and J by 2 bases, 5 bases remained unmatched. Here the CDR3 reads CSAPTSGGITDTQYF. CDR3 sequence (DNA): TGCAGTGCTCCTACTAGCGGGGGGATCACAGATACGCAGTATTTT.

The V and J genes are TRBV12-3 or TRBV12-4 and TRBJ1-1, with D possibly TRBD1 on 6 matching bases. V lost 5 bases and J 6 bases, leaving 13 bases between the germline ends. The CDR3 has 13 residues. CDR3 region: CASSLDRFSEAFF. CDR3 in DNA: TGTGCCAGCAGTCTCGACAGGTTCTCTGAAGCTTTCTTT.

V and J are TRBV24-1 and TRBJ2-5; D gene unclear. CDR3 size: 13 residues. Trimming took 2 bases from V and 4 from J, leaving 7 bases between them. CDR1 and CDR2 from the germline V gene are KGHDR and SFDVKD. This CDR3 reads CATSDSHGETQYF. The CDR3 coding sequence is TGTGCCACCAGTGATTCACATGGAGAGACCCAGTACTTC.

The V call is TRBV20-1, the J call TRBJ1-2; TRBD1 matches 7 bases. The CDR3 covers 14 residues. Germline-derived CDR1 and CDR2 are DFQATT and SNEGSKA (reference sequence). The trim removed 6 bases at V and 4 bases at J, leaving 11 bases unmatched. CDR3 DNA sequence: TGCAGTGCAAACCACAGGGGACCCGCCTATGGCTACACCTTC. This encodes CSANHRGPAYGYTF.

The J gene is TRBJ1-5, the V gene TRBV12-3 or TRBV12-4; no clear D. The V gene lost 8 bases and the J gene lost 10 bases, with 6 bases spanning the gap. This CDR3 has 9 residues. This CDR3 is CASGRPQHF. The DNA of the CDR3 is TGTGCCAGCGGTCGACCCCAGCATTTT.

V gene TRBV19 combines with J gene TRBJ1-1; D gene uncertain. The CDR3 length is 15 residues. Germline V CDR1 and CDR2: LNHDA, SQIVND (reference sequence). Trimming took off 3 bases at V and 5 bases at J, with 16 bases between the two ends. The DNA for the CDR3 is TGTGCCAGTAGTATGGAGGGCGCGGGTAGGACTGAAGCTTTCTTT. This sequence encodes CASSMEGAGRTEAFF.